These 9 T cell receptor beta chains were all obtained from the same sample, sequenced in a study of blood T cell repertoires in COVID-19. The assay was immunoSEQ multiplex PCR, and TCRdb's table has in-frame clones only and misses some. The sample lists more than 300,000 clones, 90% seen once, with roughly 3.9% in the top ten. The specimen sequenced was PBMCs or T cells enriched from blood (not recorded which). The receptors stem from a woman in her 30s who had been exposed to COVID-19.

The chain combines TRBV7-3 with TRBJ2-3, with 8 positions matching TRBD2. CDR1 and CDR2 (germline): SGHTA, FQGTGA. CDR3 length: 17 amino acids. With V trimmed by 1 base and J by 4 bases, 10 bases remained unmatched. The CDR3 sequence is CASSLRRRGVGPDTQYF. The CDR3 DNA follows: TGTGCCAGCAGCTTAAGGAGGCGGGGGGTAGGTCCAGATACGCAGTATTTT. Based on the CDR3 plus reference TRBV7-3 and TRBJ2-3, the full variable domain is GAGVSQTPSNKVTEKGKYVELRCDPISGHTALYWYRQSLGQGPEFLIYFQGTGAADDSGLPNDRFFAVRPEGSVSTLKIQRTERGDSAVYLCASSLRRRGVGPDTQYFGPGTRLTVL.

The gene calls are TRBV4-1 and TRBJ1-1; D possibly corresponds to TRBD1 (5 bases). Trimming pared 0 bases from V and 0 bases from J, leaving 17 bases between. CDR1 is MGHRA, CDR2 YSYEKL, per germline. This CDR3 has 18 amino acids. The CDR3 sequence is CASSQEVLVWGVNTEAFF. In DNA, the CDR3 is TGCGCCAGCAGCCAAGAGGTACTCGTATGGGGGGTGAACACTGAAGCTTTCTTT.

The chain employs TRBV5-1 and TRBJ1-2, with 9 bases fitting TRBD1. V trimming: 3 bases; J trimming: 3 bases; junction bases outside the gene matches: 6. The germline V gene has CDR1 SGHRS and CDR2 YFSETQ. CDR3 length: 15 residues. This CDR3 is CASSSGTGNYYGYTF. CDR3 in DNA: TGCGCCAGCAGCTCCGGGACAGGGAACTACTATGGCTACACCTTC.

The chain carries TRBV2 and TRBJ2-3; tentatively, D is TRBD2 (6 bases). V lost 7 bases, J lost 1 base, and 12 bases lay in between. CDR1 SNHLY and CDR2 FYNNEI come from the germline V gene. This CDR3 has 14 amino acids. This CDR3 reads CASMEGGGTDTQYF. CDR3 sequence (DNA): TGTGCCAGCATGGAAGGCGGGGGCACAGATACGCAGTATTTT.

This clone was seen a single time. The chain joins TRBV3-1 (or the pseudogene TRBV3-2) to TRBJ1-1; D ambiguous. CDR3 length equals 14 residues. Trimming took 2 bases from V and 2 from J, leaving 9 bases between them. Germline lookup yields CDR1 LGHDT and CDR2 YNNKEL (reference sequence). Here the CDR3 DNA reads TGTGCCAGCAGCCAACGGGGAAGAAACACTGAAGCTTTCTTT. Its translation is CASSQRGRNTEAFF.

The V gene is TRBV5-8, the J gene TRBJ2-5; 10 bases align to TRBD2. CDR3 length: 15 residues. Germline CDR1 and CDR2: SGHTS and YDEGEE. J gave up 3 bases and V 4 bases, and 6 bases lay outside the gene matches. This CDR3 reads CASSPRLAGKETQYF. The CDR3 nucleotides are TGTGCCAGCAGCCCAAGACTAGCGGGCAAAGAGACCCAGTACTTC.

The chain carries TRBV19 and TRBJ1-1, with a weak D call TRBD1 (6 bases). The CDR3 has 14 amino acids. Per the germline V gene, CDR1 is LNHDA and CDR2 is SQIVND (reference sequence). V lost 4 bases and J lost 4, with 13 bases in between. The CDR3 sequence is CASSTSGAFTEAFF. The CDR3 bases are TGTGCCAGTAGTACTTCAGGGGCCTTCACTGAAGCTTTCTTT.

This chain links TRBV27 with TRBJ2-7; 7 bases agree with TRBD2. V trimming: 5 bases; J trimming: 3 bases; junction bases outside the gene matches: 7. This CDR3 is built from 14 residues. Germline loops: CDR1 MNHEY, CDR2 SMNVEV (reference sequence). CDR3 sequence reads: CASSGGVGLYEQYF. For the CDR3, the DNA is TGTGCCAGCAGTGGGGGGGTCGGACTCTACGAGCAGTACTTC.

This clone was recorded only once. This chain joins TRBV2 and TRBJ2-2; 10 nucleotides line up with TRBD1. This CDR3 spans 18 amino acids. Germline V lookup: CDR1 SNHLY, CDR2 FYNNEI. V lost 6 bases, J lost 0 bases, and 10 bases stayed unmatched. The CDR3 DNA reads as TGTGCCAGCAGGATGGGGACAGGGGTTTTTTCGAACACCGGGGAGCTGTTTTTT. This encodes CASRMGTGVFSNTGELFF. Filled out from reference TRBV2 and TRBJ2-2, the complete variable domain reads EPEVTQTPSHQVTQMGQEVILRCVPISNHLYFYWYRQILGQKVEFLVSFYNNEISEKSEIFDDQFSVERPDGSNFTLKIRSTKLEDSAMYFCASRMGTGVFSNTGELFFGEGSRLTVL.